This T cell receptor (beta chain) is from a study of persistence of HIV-infected CD4 T cells. Study at large: Up to roughly 180 mL blood was drawn at multiple time points; a couple of donors had single-time leukapheresis. General study points: Compared with CD3/CD28-stimulated cells, CMV- and Gag-responding cells showed lower TCRbeta richness.

Nonspecific anti-CD3/anti-CD28 bead stimulation represents the broad CD4+ T cell repertoire. Responding CD4+ T cells were sorted by upregulation of both CD40 ligand and CD69. These HIV-1-infected adults initiated suppressive ART in chronic infection. About this clone itself: Its antigen is as yet unknown.

This was the immunoSEQ version 4 assay in survey mode. The method was immunoSEQ multiplex PCR; TCRdb's version includes in-frame clones alone and lacks a portion of them. In the table there are roughly 41,000 clones, approximately 86% of which are singletons. This specimen was CD4+ T cells sorted from PBMCs after approximately 19-hour stimulation, taken from a patient who received antiretroviral therapy. The TCR originated in an adult man with HIV who was CMV-seropositive.

The CDR3, as DNA: TGTGCCAGCAGCCAATCGTATGGGGGTGGAAACACCATATATTTT. It codes for CASSQSYGGGNTIYF. The V gene is TRBV16, the J gene TRBJ1-3; D possibly corresponds to TRBD1 (5 bases). This CDR3 is built from 15 residues. Germline values: CDR1 KGHSY, CDR2 FQNENV. V lost 0 bases, J lost 3 bases, and 9 bases lay in between.